This T cell receptor (beta chain) was recovered during a study of vaccination effects on CD4 cells after COVID-19. Expansion with viral peptide pools was applied to antigen-specific CD4+ T cells by the ViraFEST assay prior to sequencing. The culture ran for about 11 days, and then CD4+ T cells were isolated. The cohort was immunized with two doses of either the BNT162b2 or mRNA-1273 vaccine. To note about this clone: Its specificity is unknown.

Measured with immunoSEQ multiplex PCR; TCRdb has only the in-frame clones, and not every one. The sample lists around 46,000 clones, about 76% occurring once. The clonotype originates from a human donor who received a COVID-19 vaccine. Sequenced here: CD4+ T cells from PBMCs cultured with HCoV-OC43 spike peptides, sampled after COVID-19 vaccination. As for subset: HCoV-OC43 spike overlapping peptide pool stimulation.

CDR3 nucleotides: TGTGCCAGCAGCTCCAGGGGCCCCAACACCGGGGAGCTGTTTTTT. This sequence encodes CASSSRGPNTGELFF. The chain uses TRBV11-2 and TRBJ2-2; possibly TRBD1 for D (6 bases). The CDR3 contains 15 residues. Trimming removed 4 bases from V and 2 bases from J, with 11 bases in between. Per germline, CDR1 SGHAT and CDR2 FQNNGV.